This TCR beta chain was sequenced for a study of response to subunit inactivated influenza vaccine. The CDR3 has 15 amino acids. With 3 bases removed from V and 1 base from J, the gap between germline ends came to 12 bases. Germline CDR1 reads LGHNA; CDR2 reads YNFKEQ. From the RT-PCR reads, TCRdb called clonotypes with MiXCR, one entry per CDR3 protein. The sample records approximately 680,000 distinct CDR3 sequences, approximately 15% being singletons. Here the sequenced sample was PBMCs from blood, taken about 11 days after vaccination. This chain links TRBV4-2 with TRBJ2-5; tentatively, D is TRBD1 or TRBD2 (5 bases each). The source of this sequence is a man in his fifties or sixties who received an inactivated influenza vaccine. CDR3 loop: CASSQSGRLQETQYF. In DNA, the CDR3 is TGTGCCAGCAGCCAGTCGGGACGGCTCCAAGAGACCCAGTACTTC.